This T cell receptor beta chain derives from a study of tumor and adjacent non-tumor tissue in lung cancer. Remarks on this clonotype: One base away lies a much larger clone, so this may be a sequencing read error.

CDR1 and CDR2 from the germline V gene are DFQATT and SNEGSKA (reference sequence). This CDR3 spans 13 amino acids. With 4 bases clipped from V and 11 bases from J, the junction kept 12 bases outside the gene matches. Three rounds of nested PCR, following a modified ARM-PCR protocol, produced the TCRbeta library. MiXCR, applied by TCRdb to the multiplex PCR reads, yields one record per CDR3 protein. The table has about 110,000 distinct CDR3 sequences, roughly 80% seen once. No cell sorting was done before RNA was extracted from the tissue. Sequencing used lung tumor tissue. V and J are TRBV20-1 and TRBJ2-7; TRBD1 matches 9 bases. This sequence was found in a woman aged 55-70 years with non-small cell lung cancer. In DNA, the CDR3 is TGCAGTGCTAAATCGGGACAGGGCCGAGTAGAGTACTTC. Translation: CSAKSGQGRVEYF.